The 14 T cell receptor beta chains presented below share a single source sample, sequenced in a study of blood T cells in healthy people across ages. It was with a sample-barcoded 5' primer and a J-beta primer mix that a second PCR of roughly 7 to 11 cycles was run. TCRdb reprocessed the 5' RACE reads with MiXCR, giving one entry per CDR3 protein. This table holds over 1,500,000 distinct CDR3 sequences, roughly two fifths found once. The sample comprised blood. The receptors were gathered from a human donor in good health.

This clonotype was picked up a small number of times. The chain recombines TRBV15 with TRBJ2-7; 9 bases align to TRBD1. With 0 bases clipped from V and 5 bases from J, the junction kept 5 bases outside the gene matches. The CDR3 runs 15 residues. Per germline, CDR1 LNHNV and CDR2 YYDKDF (reference sequence). CDR3 protein: CATSRDWDRVNEQYF. The CDR3 DNA sequence: TGTGCCACCAGCAGAGATTGGGACAGGGTCAACGAGCAGTACTTC.

This chain uses TRBV18 with TRBJ2-7; D is perhaps TRBD2 (6 bases). Germline V gene data show CDR1 as KGHSH and CDR2 as LQKENI. The CDR3 runs 15 residues. V lost 4 bases, J lost 1 base, and 14 bases lay in between. CDR3 in amino acids: CASSLPGLPSYEQYF. CDR3 DNA: TGTGCCAGCTCACTCCCGGGACTGCCTTCCTACGAGCAGTACTTC.

The chain employs TRBV28 and TRBJ1-5; 7 bases fit TRBD1. The CDR3 totals 14 residues. V was pared by 3 bases and J by 4 bases, with 3 bases of the junction left unmatched. Germline V gene lookup returns CDR1 MDHEN and CDR2 SYDVKM. CDR3 nucleotides: TGTGCCAGCAGTTTGATCAGGGGGAATCAGCCCCAGCATTTT. Translating it yields CASSLIRGNQPQHF.

The chain recombines TRBV27 with TRBJ1-5; D is perhaps TRBD1 (6 bases). CDR3 size: 17 residues. V was cut by 4 bases and J by 7 bases, with 23 bases left in between. Germline V lookup: CDR1 MNHEY, CDR2 SMNVEV (reference sequence). As DNA, the CDR3 is TGTGCCAGCAGTTCCCCAATGAGGGGGATGATCGGGCAGCCCCAGCATTTT. Translated, it gives CASSSPMRGMIGQPQHF.

This clonotype was observed at least ten times. The chain carries TRBV10-3 and TRBJ2-1; 7 nucleotides align to TRBD2. The CDR3 is 13 amino acids. Germline CDR1 ENHRY, CDR2 SYGVKD. The CDR3 loop reads CALGGGSYNEQFF. CDR3 DNA: TGTGCGCTCGGCGGGGGCTCCTACAATGAGCAGTTCTTC.

This clonotype was counted only a few times. The V call is TRBV4-3, the J call TRBJ2-3; D remains unclear. The germline V and J ends were trimmed by 4 bases and 4 bases, with 15 bases remaining between them. This CDR3 region has 15 residues. Looked up from germline, CDR1 is LGHNA and CDR2 is YSLEER. The DNA of the CDR3 is TGCGCCAGCAGCCCCCTCGTGATGGCCCCAGATACGCAGTATTTT. As protein: CASSPLVMAPDTQYF.

The chain links TRBV28 to TRBJ2-7; 9 positions match TRBD1. V lost 6 bases to trimming and J lost 2 bases; unmatched junction nucleotides: 5. This CDR3 region has 14 residues. CDR1 is MDHEN, CDR2 SYDVKM, per germline. The DNA for the CDR3 is TGTGCCAGCAGGGGACAGGGCCACCCCTACGAGCAGTACTTC. Translating gives CASRGQGHPYEQYF.

This clonotype was detected a few times. This rearrangement joins TRBV7-9 to TRBJ2-3, with 8 bases lining up with TRBD1. V shed 5 bases and J 3 bases; nucleotides not matched to a gene: 7. Germline values: CDR1 SEHNR, CDR2 FQNEAQ (reference sequence). The CDR3 runs 15 residues. This CDR3 reads CASSALTGVTDTQYF. The CDR3 coding sequence is TGTGCCAGCAGCGCCCTGACAGGGGTGACAGATACGCAGTATTTT. The full variable domain, with the rest looked up from reference TRBV7-9 and TRBJ2-3, is DTGVSQNPRHKITKRGQNVTFRCDPISEHNRLYWYRQTLGQGPEFLTYFQNEAQLEKSRLLSDRFSAERPKGSFSTLEIQRTEQGDSAMYLCASSALTGVTDTQYFGPGTRLTVL.

This chain links TRBV7-9 with TRBJ1-3; 7 bases are a match to TRBD1. Losses at the gene ends were 7 bases for V and 5 bases for J; bases not matched to a gene: 8. The CDR3 has 14 residues. From germline, CDR1 is SEHNR and CDR2 FQNEAQ (reference sequence). CDR3 nucleotide sequence: TGTGCCAGCACCTCGGCGGACAGGCGAAACACCATATATTTT. This encodes CASTSADRRNTIYF.

The V gene is TRBV20-1, the J gene TRBJ2-1, with 12 bases aligning to TRBD2. The CDR3 runs 11 residues. The V gene's germline CDR1 is DFQATT and CDR2 SNEGSKA (reference sequence). V dropped 8 bases and J dropped 10; count of bases not matched to a gene: 3. CDR3 nucleotides: TGCAGTCAAGGGACTAGCGGGGAGCAGTTCTTC. Translating gives CSQGTSGEQFF.

This chain joins TRBV30 and TRBJ2-5; D ambiguous. V lost 0 bases to trimming and J lost 4 bases, with 9 bases between them. The CDR3 is 13 residues long. Germline assignment: CDR1 GTSNPN and CDR2 SVGIG (reference sequence). The CDR3 loop is CAWSVNHGETQYF. CDR3 DNA sequence: TGTGCCTGGAGTGTAAACCACGGAGAGACCCAGTACTTC.

This clonotype was counted only a few times. V gene TRBV7-2 combines with J gene TRBJ2-3, with 9 bases fitting TRBD1. With 1 base clipped from V and 2 bases from J, the junction kept 7 bases outside the gene matches. The germline CDR1 and CDR2 sequences are SGHTA and FQGNSA. This CDR3 has 17 residues. The CDR3 coding sequence is TGTGCCAGCAGCTTAGACTGGACAGGGGCCCTCACAGATACGCAGTATTTT. The encoded protein is CASSLDWTGALTDTQYF. The entire variable domain, with the rest obtained from reference TRBV7-2 and TRBJ2-3, is as follows: GAGVSQSPSNKVTEKGKDVELRCDPISGHTALYWYRQSLGQGLEFLIYFQGNSAPDKSGLPSDRFSAERTGGSVSTLTIQRTQQEDSAVYLCASSLDWTGALTDTQYFGPGTRLTVL.

The J gene is TRBJ2-1, the V gene TRBV5-1; TRBD1 matches at 7 bases. V shed 3 bases and J 4 bases; nucleotides not matched to a gene: 13. This CDR3 comprises 17 residues. Germline V gene sequence: CDR1 SGHRS, CDR2 YFSETQ. CDR3 protein: CASSSRIGQEKYNEQFF. The CDR3, as DNA: TGCGCCAGCAGCTCGAGAATCGGACAGGAGAAGTACAATGAGCAGTTCTTC.

The V and J genes are TRBV3-1 and TRBJ2-5, with D possibly TRBD2 on 5 matching bases. TRBJ2-7 explains the end of the DNA better; the J call may be wrong. Germline loops: CDR1 LGHDT, CDR2 YNNKEL (reference sequence). This CDR3 has 14 amino acids. CDR3 DNA sequence: TGTGCCAGCAGCAGTGGACTGGTCACTAGCGAGCAGTACTTC. Translation gives CASSSGLVTSEQYF.